This TCR beta chain was identified during a study of T cells in Graves' hyperthyroidism and ophthalmopathy. The CDR3 loop spans 15 amino acids. Trimming pared 6 bases from V and 4 bases from J, leaving 17 bases between. RNA transcripts gave rise to amplified TCR beta CDR3 regions. RT-PCR in the first round (using the HTBI primer set) targeted the TCR CDR3. TCRdb re-derived calls from the multiplex PCR reads in MiXCR, one entry per CDR3 protein. The sample yields hundreds of thousands of distinct CDR3 sequences, 16% seen once. General study findings and limits: Blood held most thyroid clonotypes expanded above 0.001 frequency. Ophthalmopathy, as predicted by the model, came a median around 6 months after the prediction.

Clinicians diagnosed patients from clinical symptoms, serum thyroxine and TRAb, thyroid ultrasound and orbital computed tomography. This clonotype was detected many times. Its antigen is still unknown. V and J are TRBV12-3 or TRBV12-4 and TRBJ2-3; tentative D call: TRBD1 (5 bases). Specimen: blood. The TCR was taken from a woman under 40 with Graves' hyperthyroidism. CDR3 sequence: CASRATARGADTQYF. The CDR3 coding sequence is TGTGCCAGCAGAGCGACAGCAAGGGGTGCAGATACGCAGTATTTT.